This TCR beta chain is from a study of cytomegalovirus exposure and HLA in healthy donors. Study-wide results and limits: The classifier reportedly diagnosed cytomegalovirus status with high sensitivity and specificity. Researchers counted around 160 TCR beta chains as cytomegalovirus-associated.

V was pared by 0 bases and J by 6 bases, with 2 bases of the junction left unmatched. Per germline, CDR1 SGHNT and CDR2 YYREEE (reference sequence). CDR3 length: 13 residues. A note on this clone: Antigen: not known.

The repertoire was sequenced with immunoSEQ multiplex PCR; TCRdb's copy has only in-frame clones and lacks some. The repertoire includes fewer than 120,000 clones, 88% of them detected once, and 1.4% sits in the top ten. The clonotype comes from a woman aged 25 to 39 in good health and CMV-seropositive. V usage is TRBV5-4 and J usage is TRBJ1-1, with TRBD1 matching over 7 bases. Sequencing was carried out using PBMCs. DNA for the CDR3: TGTGCCAGCAGCTTGGAAGGGGGCGCTGAAGCTTTCTTT. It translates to CASSLEGGAEAFF.